This T cell receptor beta chain is drawn from a study of blood T cell repertoires in COVID-19. The wider study: Researchers got acute and convalescent COVID-19 samples from the United States, Italy and Spain. PBMCs, B-cell-depleted T cells, or T cells were the source of the cDNA or gDNA that made up the material.

V trimming: 4 bases; J trimming: 6 bases; junction bases outside the gene matches: 9. The CDR3 loop spans 16 amino acids. The germline CDR1 and CDR2 sequences are SGHRS and YFSETQ. The authors' processing: Scientists estimated how many nucleated cells there were by amplifying reference gene primers. The repertoire was sequenced with immunoSEQ multiplex PCR; TCRdb's copy has only in-frame clones and lacks some. V, J and clone size were drawn from that table, and D and trimming were deduced from the DNA. The sample comprises over 50,000 clones, just under 85% of which are singletons, and around 5% rests with the top ten.

V usage is TRBV5-1 and J usage is TRBJ2-1, with 11 bases lining up with TRBD2. The sequenced material came from peripheral blood. The receptor's source is a man between 65 and 85 years old with acute or convalescent COVID-19. Here the CDR3 reads CASSALLAGEVNEQFF. CDR3 bases: TGCGCCAGCAGCGCCTTACTAGCGGGGGAAGTCAATGAGCAGTTCTTC.